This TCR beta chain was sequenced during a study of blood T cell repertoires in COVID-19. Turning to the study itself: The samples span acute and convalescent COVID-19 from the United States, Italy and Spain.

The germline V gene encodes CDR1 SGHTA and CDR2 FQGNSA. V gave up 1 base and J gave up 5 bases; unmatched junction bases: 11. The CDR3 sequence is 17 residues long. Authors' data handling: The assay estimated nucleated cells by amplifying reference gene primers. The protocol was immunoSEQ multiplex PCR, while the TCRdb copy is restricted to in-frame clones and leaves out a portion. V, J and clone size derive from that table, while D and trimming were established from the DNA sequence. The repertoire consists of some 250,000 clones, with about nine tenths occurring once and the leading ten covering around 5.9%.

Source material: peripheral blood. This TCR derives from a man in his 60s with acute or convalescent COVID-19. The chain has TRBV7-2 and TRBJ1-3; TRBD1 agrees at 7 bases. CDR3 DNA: TGTGCCAGCAGCTTAGTCGGGGGACAGTTAGCCCGAAACACCATATATTTT. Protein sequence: CASSLVGGQLARNTIYF.